These 11 T cell receptor beta chains were sequenced from one sample in a study of radiotherapy plus CTLA-4 blockade in lung cancer. Repertoires were generated with immunoSEQ multiplex PCR, while TCRdb's copy carries only in-frame clones and drops some. The sample gives around 42,000 clones, 63% of which show up once; roughly 20% is in the top ten. Sequences were derived from peripheral blood, sampled from a patient treated with radiotherapy plus ipilimumab. The receptors come from a human donor with non-small cell lung cancer who had a partial response to radiotherapy plus ipilimumab.

This clone came up a few times. A far larger clone is one base from this, pointing to a likely read error. The chain is built from TRBV7-9 and TRBJ2-7; 8 bases line up with TRBD1. CDR1 SEHNR and CDR2 FQNEAQ come from the germline V gene (reference sequence). V lost 4 bases and J lost 3; bases outside the gene matches: 11. The CDR3 spans 16 residues. CDR3 residues: CASSSTPGQAHYEQYF. DNA for the CDR3: TGTGCCAGCAGCTCAACACCGGGACAGGCTCACTACGAGCAGTACTTC.

The chain couples TRBV28 to TRBJ2-2, with TRBD2 matching over 9 bases. Germline V gene sequence: CDR1 MDHEN, CDR2 SYDVKM. The J segment lost 4 bases and the V segment lost 8 bases, leaving 11 bases of the junction unmatched. The CDR3 runs to 16 residues. In nucleotides, the CDR3 is TGTGCCAGCGGGAGTAGCGGGAGCTCGGGCACCGGGGAGCTGTTTTTT. Its protein product is CASGSSGSSGTGELFF.

The sample holds one count of this clone. This chain joins TRBV2 and TRBJ1-1; D unclear. Trimming pared 7 bases from V and 1 base from J, leaving 16 bases between. The CDR3 runs 15 residues. Germline CDR1 reads SNHLY; CDR2 reads FYNNEI. The chain's CDR3 is CASMGGVRGNTEAFF. The CDR3 DNA reads as TGTGCCAGCATGGGCGGGGTGAGAGGGAACACTGAAGCTTTCTTT.

Of note for this clone: One end of the junction does not line up with germline, which may come from a read error. V and J are TRBV7-9 and TRBJ1-1, with 7 bases aligning to TRBD1. Germline V gene lookup returns CDR1 SEHNR and CDR2 FQNEAQ (reference sequence). The CDR3 loop spans 13 amino acids. The CDR3, as DNA: TGTGCCAGCAGCTTAGCAGGGACAGAAGAGATTGACTTT. Translation gives CASSLAGTEEIDF.

The chain couples TRBV18 to TRBJ2-3; D is undetermined. Germline CDR1 and CDR2: KGHSH and LQKENI. The length of the CDR3 is 14 residues. With 0 bases removed from V and 2 bases from J, the gap between germline ends came to 6 bases. CDR3 sequence reads: CASSPPTNTDTQYF. The CDR3 DNA reads TGTGCCAGCTCACCACCCACTAACACAGATACGCAGTATTTT.

The chain joins TRBV19 to TRBJ2-1; TRBD1 matches at 8 bases. Germline V lookup: CDR1 LNHDA, CDR2 SQIVND (reference sequence). CDR3 length equals 15 residues. The trim removed 5 bases at V and 7 bases at J, leaving 10 bases unmatched. CDR3 in DNA: TGTGCCAGTAGTGTCGGGACAGGCTGGGGTAATGAGCAGTTCTTC. Protein: CASSVGTGWGNEQFF.

The table lists this clone with a few counts. CDR3 in amino acids: CASSQDWPTIAFF. The CDR3 nucleotides are TGCGCCAGCAGCCAAGATTGGCCGACTATAGCTTTCTTT. The chain combines TRBV4-1 with TRBJ1-1; D not certain. Germline assignment: CDR1 MGHRA and CDR2 YSYEKL. V lost 0 bases and J lost 10, with 12 bases in between. CDR3 length equals 13 residues.

The rearrangement links TRBV5-1 to TRBJ1-1, with a tentative D call TRBD1 (6 bases). Germline V gene lookup returns CDR1 SGHRS and CDR2 YFSETQ. The CDR3 loop spans 15 amino acids. Trimming shortened V by 0 bases and J by 6 bases, and 15 bases separated the two germline ends. The chain's CDR3 is CASSLGLAGVAEAFF. The CDR3 DNA follows: TGCGCCAGCAGCTTGGGCCTCGCAGGGGTCGCTGAAGCTTTCTTT.

The rearrangement joins TRBV2 to TRBJ2-7, with 8 positions matching TRBD2. Trimming cost V 7 bases and J 3 bases; bases outside gene matches: 11. Germline CDR1 SNHLY, CDR2 FYNNEI. The CDR3 runs to 15 residues. The CDR3 sequence: CASKGAGVDFYEQYF. CDR3 bases: TGTGCCAGCAAGGGAGCGGGAGTAGACTTCTACGAGCAGTACTTC.

CDR3 amino acids: CASSLERGTDTQYF. The CDR3 DNA follows: TGCGCCAGCAGCTTGGAGAGGGGCACAGATACGCAGTATTTT. V and J are TRBV5-1 and TRBJ2-3, with D maybe TRBD2 (5 bases). The CDR3 spans 14 residues. Germline assignment: CDR1 SGHRS and CDR2 YFSETQ. Trimming took 0 bases from V and 1 from J, leaving 6 bases between them.

The chain recombines TRBV6-5 with TRBJ2-7; maybe TRBD2 (5 bases). The V and J ends lost 5 bases and 7 bases respectively, with 15 bases between them. The germline V gene has CDR1 MNHEY and CDR2 SVGAGI. This CDR3 has 13 residues. In nucleotides, the CDR3 is TGTGCCAGCAGTCGCGGTGGGCCGGGAGAGCAGTACTTC. Protein sequence: CASSRGGPGEQYF.